Given below is one TCR beta chain in context. What it binds is not known. The record originates from a study of cytomegalovirus exposure and HLA in healthy donors. Study-wide context: The same platform used for the roughly 610 first-cohort repertoires was also used for the 100 to 150 validation repertoires, as a later analysis reported.

Germline loops: CDR1 MNHEY, CDR2 SMNVEV (reference sequence). This CDR3 has 16 amino acids. After removal of 0 bases from V and 3 bases from J, the junction contained 8 bases not matched to a gene. The table came from immunoSEQ multiplex PCR; TCRdb's copy has only in-frame clones and leaves some out. The table shows about 170,000 clones, with 95% to 96% occurring only once. Study-level points and caveats: Many donors shared some public TCRs, even though most TCR sequences were rare. Investigators reported under 200 TCR beta chains as tied to cytomegalovirus.

This chain connects TRBV27 to TRBJ2-7; 7 bases line up with TRBD1. The TCR sequence derives from a young woman in good health and CMV-seronegative. Sample: PBMCs. CDR3 nucleotides: TGTGCCAGCAGTTTATCCCGGGACAGCCGACTCTACGAGCAGTACTTC. Residues: CASSLSRDSRLYEQYF.